This TCR beta chain appears in the sequencing data of a study of blood T cell repertoires in COVID-19. Study summary: Researchers got acute and convalescent COVID-19 samples from the United States, Italy and Spain. T cells, B-cell-depleted T cells, or PBMCs provided the cDNA or gDNA that served as material.

In the original analysis: Amplification of reference gene primers provided the estimated nucleated cell counts. Method: immunoSEQ multiplex PCR; TCRdb's copy keeps in-frame clones and lacks some. D and trimming come from the DNA, and the V and J calls and clone size come from that table. The top ten clones hold 0.7% to 0.85% of a sample with 190,000 or so clones, roughly nine tenths of them seen once. The CDR3 spans 16 residues. V was pared by 1 base and J by 6 bases, with 6 bases of the junction left unmatched. From germline, CDR1 is KGHSH and CDR2 LQKENI. The sequence was obtained from a woman between 65 and 79 years old with acute or convalescent COVID-19. Material for sequencing was peripheral blood. The chain employs TRBV18 and TRBJ1-6; 7 bases agree with TRBD1. This chain's CDR3 is CASSPLSRGSNSPLHF. CDR3 bases: TGTGCCAGCTCACCACTCTCCAGGGGGTCTAATTCACCCCTCCACTTT.